This T cell receptor beta chain was recovered during a study of T-cell reconstitution after alpha-beta-depleted transplantation in children. Germline-derived CDR1 and CDR2 are DFQATT and SNEGSKA (reference sequence). Trimming cost V 5 bases and J 2 bases, with 10 bases left between them. The CDR3 totals 13 residues. It was with unique molecular identifiers that the TCRbeta library was prepared. TCRdb re-called the PCR reads with MiXCR, one entry per CDR3 protein. The sample holds about 97,000 distinct CDR3 sequences, less than 6% seen once. Study observations and caveats: At day 60, the high TCRbeta diversity found in some patients originated from recipient T cells and thymic progenitors that had survived. Roughly two months post-transplant, alpha-beta T cells reportedly originated from several hundred graft clones that had expanded. Among T cells one year after transplant, newly produced cells accounted for most counts and diversity.

Comments on this clonotype: Its target is unknown.

This receptor was obtained from a female patient aged 2-10 years who had a stem cell transplant for Fanconi anemia, so the T cells may come from the graft donor. The specimen was PBMCs, mostly from graft donor cells, collected 60 days after TCRalphabeta/CD19-depleted stem cell transplant. V and J are TRBV20-1 and TRBJ1-5, with TRBD1 as a possible D gene (6 bases). CDR3 sequence reads: CSAQRQGNQPQHF. The CDR3 DNA follows: TGCAGTGCTCAACGACAGGGCAATCAGCCCCAGCATTTT.